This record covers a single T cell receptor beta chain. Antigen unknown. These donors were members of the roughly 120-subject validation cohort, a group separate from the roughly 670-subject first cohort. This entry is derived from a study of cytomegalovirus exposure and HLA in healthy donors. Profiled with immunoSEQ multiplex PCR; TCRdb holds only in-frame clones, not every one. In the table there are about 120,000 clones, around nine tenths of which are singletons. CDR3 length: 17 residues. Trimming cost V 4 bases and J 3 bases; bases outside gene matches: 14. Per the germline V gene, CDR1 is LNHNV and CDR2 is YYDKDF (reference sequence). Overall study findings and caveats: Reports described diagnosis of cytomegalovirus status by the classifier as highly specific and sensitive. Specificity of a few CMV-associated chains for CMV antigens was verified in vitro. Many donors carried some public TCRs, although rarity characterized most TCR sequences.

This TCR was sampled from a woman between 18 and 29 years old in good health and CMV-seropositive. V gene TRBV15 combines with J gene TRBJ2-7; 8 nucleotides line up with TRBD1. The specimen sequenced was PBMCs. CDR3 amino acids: CATSTEGGTGASYEQYF. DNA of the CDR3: TGTGCCACCAGCACCGAAGGCGGGACAGGTGCAAGCTACGAGCAGTACTTC. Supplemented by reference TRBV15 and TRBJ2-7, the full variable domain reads DAMVIQNPRYQVTQFGKPVTLSCSQTLNHNVMYWYQQKSSQAPKLLFHYYDKDFNNEADTPDNFQSRRPNTSFCFLDIRSPGLGDTAMYLCATSTEGGTGASYEQYFGPGTRLTVT.